One sample yielded the 8 T cell receptor beta chains listed below, sequenced in a study of T cells in Graves' hyperthyroidism and ophthalmopathy. TCR beta CDR3 regions were amplified from RNA. In the first-round RT-PCR of the TCR CDR3, the HTBI primer set was used. TCRdb redid the calling of the multiplex PCR reads with MiXCR, one entry per CDR3 protein. The sample consists of around 540,000 distinct CDR3 sequences, approximately 44% of them appearing once. Source material: peripheral blood or thyroid tissue (not recorded which). The receptors shown here come from a young woman with Graves' hyperthyroidism.

The chain uses TRBV29-1 and TRBJ2-2; 10 nucleotides agree with TRBD1. The CDR3 covers 15 residues. V lost 7 bases, J lost 4 bases, and 9 bases stayed unmatched. The germline CDR1 and CDR2 sequences are SQVTM and ANQGSEA. In nucleotides, the CDR3 is TGCAGCGCAGCCGGGACAGGGGTCGTCACCGGGGAGCTGTTTTTT. Residues: CSAAGTGVVTGELFF.

The J gene is TRBJ2-5, the V gene TRBV15; 7 bases are a match to TRBD1. Germline V lookup: CDR1 LNHNV, CDR2 YYDKDF (reference sequence). The CDR3 has 15 residues. V lost 6 bases and J lost 1; bases outside the gene matches: 8. The DNA of the CDR3 is TGTGCCACCAGTCCCCGGACAGGTTCCCAAGAGACCCAGTACTTC. This translates into CATSPRTGSQETQYF.

V and J are TRBV12-3 or TRBV12-4 and TRBJ2-3; D is undetermined. The CDR3 has 12 amino acids. Trimming took off 6 bases at V and 2 bases at J, with 6 bases between the two ends. CDR3 sequence (DNA): TGTGCCAGCAGCAAAAACACAGATACGCAGTATTTT. It encodes CASSKNTDTQYF.

This chain's CDR3 is CASTTGRWDQPQHF. Written as DNA, the CDR3 is TGTGCCAGCACCACAGGGAGGTGGGATCAGCCCCAGCATTTT. The chain has TRBV6-6 and TRBJ1-5; maybe TRBD1 (6 bases). Germline V CDR1 and CDR2: MNHNY, SVGAGI (reference sequence). This CDR3 contains 14 residues. With 7 bases removed from V and 5 bases from J, the gap between germline ends came to 15 bases.

This clonotype appeared once. One end of the junction varies from germline; a read error may be responsible. The J gene is TRBJ2-7, the V gene TRBV10-3; perhaps TRBD1 as D (6 bases). Per germline, CDR1 ENHRY and CDR2 SYGVKD. CDR3 length equals 14 residues. CDR3 loop: CASSYVFRGSEQYF. Here the CDR3 DNA reads TGTGCCAGCAGTTACGTTTTCAGGGGAAGCGAGCAGTACTTC.

This clonotype was seen a single time. The rearrangement joins TRBV2 to TRBJ1-2; D is unresolved. CDR3 length: 12 amino acids. Germline loops: CDR1 SNHLY, CDR2 FYNNEI. The CDR3 loop reads CAKLLGYYGYTF. In DNA, the CDR3 is TGTGCAAAGCTCCTCGGTTACTATGGCTACACCTTC.

This clonotype came up many times. CDR3 coding DNA: TGCAGTGCTAGTCTAGCGGGAGTTCGGGAGACCCAGTACTTC. This sequence encodes CSASLAGVRETQYF. This chain links TRBV20-1 with TRBJ2-5, with TRBD2 identical over 10 bases. The ends lost 3 bases at V and 5 bases at J; junction bases unmatched: 6. Germline-derived CDR1 and CDR2 are DFQATT and SNEGSKA (reference sequence). This CDR3 region has 14 residues.

This clonotype has just a few counts. This chain joins TRBV25-1 and TRBJ1-2; maybe TRBD1 (5 bases). There are 13 residues in the CDR3. CDR1 is MGHDK, CDR2 SYGVNS, per germline. Trimming took 8 bases from V and 8 from J, leaving 18 bases between them. CDR3 loop: CASVESGFGGYTF. CDR3 in DNA: TGTGCCAGCGTGGAATCAGGGTTTGGGGGCTACACCTTC.